The 17 T cell receptor beta chains presented below share a single source sample, sequenced in a study of identical twins. TCRdb re-derived calls from the 5' RACE reads in MiXCR, one entry per CDR3 protein. Of more than 400,000 distinct CDR3 sequences in the sample, 15% were seen once. The same specimen was also included in a second study, on yellow fever vaccine responses in identical twins.

The sample consisted of CD4+ T cells sorted from blood. Source of these receptors: a young woman in good health.

The chain couples TRBV20-1 to TRBJ2-5; D is perhaps TRBD2 (5 bases). Germline V lookup: CDR1 DFQATT, CDR2 SNEGSKA (reference sequence). This CDR3 region has 16 residues. The CDR3 reads CCARELGGAPQETQYF. The CDR3 DNA follows: TGCTGCGCTAGAGAGCTAGGAGGAGCGCCCCAAGAGACCCAGTACTTC.

This clonotype was observed a few times. This chain connects TRBV9 to TRBJ2-1, with 10 bases lining up with TRBD2. The junction had 7 bases not matched to a gene; V was cut back by 3 bases and J by 4 bases. Germline V CDR1 and CDR2: SGDLS, YYNGEE. The CDR3 totals 16 residues. CDR3 DNA sequence: TGTGCCAGCAGCGCCTTTAGCGGGGGGTCTTACAATGAGCAGTTCTTC. Protein: CASSAFSGGSYNEQFF. The full variable domain, with the rest looked up from reference TRBV9 and TRBJ2-1, is DSGVTQTPKHLITATGQRVTLRCSPRSGDLSVYWYQQSLDQGLQFLIQYYNGEERAKGNILERFSAQQFPDLHSELNLSSLELGDSALYFCASSAFSGGSYNEQFFGPGTRLTVL.

This clonotype was detected a few times. V gene TRBV12-3 or TRBV12-4 combines with J gene TRBJ1-4, with D unclear. Trimming pared 1 base from V and 13 bases from J, leaving 13 bases between. CDR3 size: 13 residues. The CDR3 is CASSLGKTSGLFF. The CDR3 DNA is TGTGCCAGCAGTTTAGGGAAAACGAGTGGACTGTTTTTT.

CDR3 protein: CASSWGQWETQYF. The CDR3 bases are TGCGCCAGCAGCTGGGGACAGTGGGAGACCCAGTACTTC. The chain combines TRBV5-1 with TRBJ2-5, with 7 nucleotides matching TRBD1. With V trimmed by 3 bases and J by 5 bases, 4 bases remained unmatched. CDR3 size: 13 residues. The germline CDR1 and CDR2 sequences are SGHRS and YFSETQ.

The sample holds a few counts of this clonotype. The genes are TRBV9 and TRBJ2-3; TRBD2 agrees at 11 bases. The CDR3 has 16 amino acids. With V trimmed by 2 bases and J by 1 base, 3 bases remained unmatched. Per the germline V gene, CDR1 is SGDLS and CDR2 is YYNGEE. The CDR3 coding sequence is TGTGCCAGCAGCGTTACGACTAGCGGGGGCACAGATACGCAGTATTTT. It codes for CASSVTTSGGTDTQYF.

This clonotype occurred a few times. The rearrangement joins TRBV15 to TRBJ2-5, with 9 positions matching TRBD1. The CDR3 totals 15 residues. J was trimmed by 4 bases and V by 1 base; bases with no gene match: 4. CDR1 is LNHNV, CDR2 YYDKDF, per germline (reference sequence). CDR3 nucleotides: TGTGCCACCAGCAGAGTCGGGGACAGGGTAGAGACCCAGTACTTC. Protein sequence: CATSRVGDRVETQYF. Variable domain in full (rest from reference TRBV15 and TRBJ2-5): DAMVIQNPRYQVTQFGKPVTLSCSQTLNHNVMYWYQQKSSQAPKLLFHYYDKDFNNEADTPDNFQSRRPNTSFCFLDIRSPGLGDTAMYLCATSRVGDRVETQYFGPGTRLLVL.

This clonotype came up a few times. This rearrangement joins TRBV6-4 to TRBJ1-1; TRBD1 agrees at 10 bases. The CDR3 consists of 15 residues. In germline, CDR1 is MRHNA, CDR2 SNTAGT. Germline trimming cut 3 bases from V and 5 bases from J; bases unmatched to any gene: 6. The chain's CDR3 is CASSERDRGLTEAFF. DNA of the CDR3: TGTGCCAGCAGTGAGAGGGACAGGGGTTTGACTGAAGCTTTCTTT.

In this sample, this clonotype turned up once. The chain is built from TRBV20-1 and TRBJ2-1; no clear D. The CDR3 is 12 residues long. V shed 3 bases and J shed 2 bases, with 5 bases lying between them. Germline V CDR1 and CDR2: DFQATT, SNEGSKA (reference sequence). CDR3 nucleotide sequence: TGCAGTGCTAGCCAACCCTACAATGAGCAGTTCTTC. It specifies CSASQPYNEQFF.

The CDR3 sequence: CASSRAGTDTQYF. The DNA for the CDR3 is TGTGCCAGCAGTCGAGCGGGGACAGATACGCAGTATTTT. This chain uses TRBV7-3 with TRBJ2-3, with 7 bases matching TRBD2. The junction had 3 bases not matched to a gene; V was cut back by 6 bases and J by 3 bases. This CDR3 has 13 amino acids. Germline CDR1 and CDR2: SGHTA and FQGTGA. Combining the CDR3 with reference TRBV7-3 and TRBJ2-3 gives the whole variable domain GAGVSQTPSNKVTEKGKYVELRCDPISGHTALYWYRQSLGQGPEFLIYFQGTGAADDSGLPNDRFFAVRPEGSVSTLKIQRTERGDSAVYLCASSRAGTDTQYFGPGTRLTVL.

The rearrangement links TRBV5-1 to TRBJ2-3; D gene unclear. CDR3 size: 14 residues. V was trimmed by 0 bases and J by 2 bases, leaving 7 bases between them. The germline V gene has CDR1 SGHRS and CDR2 YFSETQ. CDR3 DNA: TGCGCCAGCAGCTTGGAACGGAACACAGATACGCAGTATTTT. This codes for CASSLERNTDTQYF.

The chain recombines TRBV2 with TRBJ2-7; TRBD1 or TRBD2 may be the D gene (5 bases each). Germline CDR1 SNHLY, CDR2 FYNNEI. This CDR3 has 14 residues. Trimming took off 5 bases at V and 0 bases at J, with 11 bases between the two ends. The chain's CDR3 is CASSRPGTSYEQYV. CDR3 nucleotide sequence: TGTGCCAGCAGTCGCCCCGGGACCTCCTACGAGCAGTACGTC.

The V and J genes are TRBV28 and TRBJ2-3, with a weak D call TRBD1 (6 bases). V gave up 6 bases and J gave up 0 bases, with 19 bases separating them. The CDR3 consists of 17 residues. Germline CDR1 is MDHEN and CDR2 is SYDVKM. The CDR3 region is CASSREARDTSTDTQYF. CDR3 in DNA: TGTGCCAGCAGCAGAGAAGCCCGGGACACAAGCACAGATACGCAGTATTTT.

The rearrangement joins TRBV20-1 to TRBJ2-3; a possible D gene is TRBD2 (5 bases). With 4 bases removed from V and 0 bases from J, the gap between germline ends came to 17 bases. The CDR3 runs to 16 residues. The germline V gene encodes CDR1 DFQATT and CDR2 SNEGSKA (reference sequence). The CDR3 region has the DNA TGCAGTGCTACCCCGCCGGCGGGCCCTAGCACAGATACGCAGTATTTT. This codes for CSATPPAGPSTDTQYF.

The rearrangement links TRBV10-2 to TRBJ1-3; D is ambiguous. Germline assignment: CDR1 WSHSY and CDR2 SAAADI. The CDR3 covers 16 residues. Trimming removed 4 bases from V and 0 bases from J, with 13 bases in between. As DNA, the CDR3 is TGCGCCAGCAGTGGGGTCTTGGAAGCCTCTGGAAACACCATATATTTT. Translation: CASSGVLEASGNTIYF.

CDR3 nucleotides: TGTGCCACCAGTACCCTGGGACAGGATTCCTACGAGCAGTACGTC. Protein sequence: CATSTLGQDSYEQYV. The J gene is TRBJ2-7, the V gene TRBV24-1; 8 bases map to TRBD1. The trim removed 6 bases at V and 1 base at J, leaving 7 bases unmatched. The V gene's germline CDR1 is KGHDR and CDR2 SFDVKD. CDR3 length: 15 amino acids.

This chain joins TRBV7-8 and TRBJ2-5, with 11 bases that match TRBD1. The V segment lost 1 base and the J segment 5 bases; nucleotides outside the gene matches: 6. The CDR3 totals 16 residues. Germline CDR1 SGHVS, CDR2 FQNEAQ. The CDR3 is CASSLVRTGGLETQYF. The CDR3 region has the DNA TGTGCCAGCAGCTTAGTTAGGACAGGGGGCTTGGAGACCCAGTACTTC.

The V and J genes are TRBV5-1 and TRBJ2-7; the D is unclear. This CDR3 contains 14 residues. The V end lost 4 bases, the J end lost 0 bases, and 11 bases lay between the germline ends. CDR1 and CDR2 (germline): SGHRS, YFSETQ. The CDR3 bases are TGCGCCAGCAGCGGCGACGGTTTCTCCTACGAGCAGTACTTC. It translates to CASSGDGFSYEQYF.